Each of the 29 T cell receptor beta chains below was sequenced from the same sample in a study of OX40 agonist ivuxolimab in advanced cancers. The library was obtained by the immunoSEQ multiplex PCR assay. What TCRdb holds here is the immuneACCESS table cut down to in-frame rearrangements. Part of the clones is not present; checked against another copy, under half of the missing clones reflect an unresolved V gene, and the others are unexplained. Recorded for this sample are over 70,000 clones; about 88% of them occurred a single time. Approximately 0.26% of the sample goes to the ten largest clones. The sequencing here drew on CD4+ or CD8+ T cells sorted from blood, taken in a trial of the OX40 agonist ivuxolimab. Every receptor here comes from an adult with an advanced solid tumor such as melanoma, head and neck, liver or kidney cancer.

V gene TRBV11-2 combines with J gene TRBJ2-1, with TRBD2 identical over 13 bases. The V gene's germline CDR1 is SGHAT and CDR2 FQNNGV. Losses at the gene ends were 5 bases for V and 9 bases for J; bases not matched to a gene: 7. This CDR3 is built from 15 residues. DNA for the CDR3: TGTGCCAGCAGCCCGAAACTAGCGGGGGGGTTTGAGCAGTTCTTC. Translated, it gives CASSPKLAGGFEQFF.

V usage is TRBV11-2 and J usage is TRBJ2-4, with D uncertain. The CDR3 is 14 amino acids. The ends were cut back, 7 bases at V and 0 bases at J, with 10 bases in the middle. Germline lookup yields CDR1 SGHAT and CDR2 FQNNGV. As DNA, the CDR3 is TGTGCCAGCACCCAACCATTAGCCAAAAACATTCAGTACTTC. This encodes CASTQPLAKNIQYF.

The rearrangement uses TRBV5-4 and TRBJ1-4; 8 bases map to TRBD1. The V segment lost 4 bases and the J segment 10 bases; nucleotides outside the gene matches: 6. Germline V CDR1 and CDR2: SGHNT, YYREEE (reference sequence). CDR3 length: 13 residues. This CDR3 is CASSIQGARKLFF. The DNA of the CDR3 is TGTGCCAGCAGCATTCAGGGGGCTCGAAAACTGTTTTTT.

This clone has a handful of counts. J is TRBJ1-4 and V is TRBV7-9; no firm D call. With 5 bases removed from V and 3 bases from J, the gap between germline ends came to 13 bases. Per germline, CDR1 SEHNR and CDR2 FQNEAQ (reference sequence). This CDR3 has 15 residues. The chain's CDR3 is CASSAGSASNEKLFF. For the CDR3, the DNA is TGTGCCAGCAGCGCCGGGTCTGCATCTAATGAAAAACTGTTTTTT.

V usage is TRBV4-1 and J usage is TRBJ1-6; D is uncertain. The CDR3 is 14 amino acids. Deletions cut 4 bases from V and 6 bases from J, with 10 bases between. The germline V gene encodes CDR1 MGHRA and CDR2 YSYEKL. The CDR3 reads CASSRGGGNSPLHF. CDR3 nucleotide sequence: TGCGCCAGCAGCCGCGGCGGCGGTAATTCACCCCTCCACTTT.

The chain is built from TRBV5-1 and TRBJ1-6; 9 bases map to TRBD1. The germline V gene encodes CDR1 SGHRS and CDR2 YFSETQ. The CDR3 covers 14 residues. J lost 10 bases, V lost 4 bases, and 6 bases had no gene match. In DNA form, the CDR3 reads TGCGCCAGCAGCATAGGACAGGGGAGATCACCCCTCCACTTT. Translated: CASSIGQGRSPLHF.

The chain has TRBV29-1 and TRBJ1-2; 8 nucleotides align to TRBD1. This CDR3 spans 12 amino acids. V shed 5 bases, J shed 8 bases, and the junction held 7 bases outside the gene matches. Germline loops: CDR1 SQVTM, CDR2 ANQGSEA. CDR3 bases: TGCAGCGTTACCACAGGGGGAACAGGCTACACCTTC. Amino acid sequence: CSVTTGGTGYTF.

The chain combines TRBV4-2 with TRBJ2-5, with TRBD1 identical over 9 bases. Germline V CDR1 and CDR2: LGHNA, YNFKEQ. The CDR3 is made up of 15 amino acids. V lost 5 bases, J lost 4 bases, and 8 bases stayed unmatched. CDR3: CASSTGQGVAETQYF. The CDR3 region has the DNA TGTGCCAGCAGCACGGGACAGGGTGTGGCAGAGACCCAGTACTTC.

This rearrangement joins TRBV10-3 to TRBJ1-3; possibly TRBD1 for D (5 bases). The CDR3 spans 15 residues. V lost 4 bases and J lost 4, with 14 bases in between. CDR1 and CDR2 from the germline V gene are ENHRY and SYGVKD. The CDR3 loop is CAISGFREGGNTIYF. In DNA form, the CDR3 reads TGTGCCATCAGTGGCTTCAGGGAAGGGGGAAACACCATATATTTT.

The CDR3 nucleotides read TGTGCCAGCAGCTTAGGGGGACAGGTTATATCCTACAATGAGCAGTTCTTC. This sequence encodes CASSLGGQVISYNEQFF. This rearrangement joins TRBV13 to TRBJ2-1, with TRBD1 matching 8 bases. CDR1 PRHDT and CDR2 FYEKMQ come from the germline V gene (reference sequence). The trim removed 0 bases at V and 1 base at J, leaving 5 bases unmatched. The CDR3 runs 17 residues.

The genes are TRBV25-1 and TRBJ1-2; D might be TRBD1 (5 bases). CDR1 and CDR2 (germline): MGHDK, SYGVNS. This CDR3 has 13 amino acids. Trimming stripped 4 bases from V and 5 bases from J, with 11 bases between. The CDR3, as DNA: TGTGCCAGCAGTGGTCAGGGAATATATGGCTACACCTTC. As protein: CASSGQGIYGYTF.

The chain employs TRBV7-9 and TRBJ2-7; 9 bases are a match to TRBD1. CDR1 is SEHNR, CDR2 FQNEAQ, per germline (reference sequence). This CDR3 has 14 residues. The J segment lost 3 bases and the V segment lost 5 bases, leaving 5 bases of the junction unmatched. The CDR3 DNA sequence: TGTGCCAGCAGCCCCGGGACAGGGCTCTACGAGCAGTACTTC. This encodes CASSPGTGLYEQYF. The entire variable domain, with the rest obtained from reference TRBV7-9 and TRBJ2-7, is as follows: DTGVSQNPRHKITKRGQNVTFRCDPISEHNRLYWYRQTLGQGPEFLTYFQNEAQLEKSRLLSDRFSAERPKGSFSTLEIQRTEQGDSAMYLCASSPGTGLYEQYFGPGTRLTVT.

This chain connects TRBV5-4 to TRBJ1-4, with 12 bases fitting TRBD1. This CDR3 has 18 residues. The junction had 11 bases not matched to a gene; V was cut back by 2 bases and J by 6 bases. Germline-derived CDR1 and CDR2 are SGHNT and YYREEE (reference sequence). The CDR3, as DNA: TGTGCCAGCAGCTTAGTACCGGGACAGGGGGCTATAGATGAAAAACTGTTTTTT. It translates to CASSLVPGQGAIDEKLFF.

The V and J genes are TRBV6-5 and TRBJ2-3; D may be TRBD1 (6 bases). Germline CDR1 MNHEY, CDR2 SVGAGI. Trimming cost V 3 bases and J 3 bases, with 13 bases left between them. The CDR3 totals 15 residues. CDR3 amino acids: CASSYFQGRTDTQYF. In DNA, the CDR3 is TGTGCCAGCAGTTATTTCCAGGGGCGGACAGATACGCAGTATTTT.

This chain's CDR3 is CASRVAASSYEQYF. The CDR3 DNA follows: TGTGCCAGCAGAGTAGCGGCTAGCTCCTACGAGCAGTACTTC. The V gene is TRBV2, the J gene TRBJ2-7, with TRBD2 as a possible D gene (6 bases). Trimming cost V 6 bases and J 0 bases, with 12 bases left between them. Germline V gene data show CDR1 as SNHLY and CDR2 as FYNNEI. The CDR3 is 14 residues long.

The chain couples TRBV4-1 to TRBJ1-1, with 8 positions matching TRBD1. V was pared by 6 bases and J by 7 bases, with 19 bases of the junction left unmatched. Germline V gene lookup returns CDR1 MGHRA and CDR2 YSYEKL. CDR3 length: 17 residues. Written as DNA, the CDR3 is TGCGCCAGCAGAAGCGCTTCGCTCAGGGGGCACGGTGGTGAAGCTTTCTTT. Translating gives CASRSASLRGHGGEAFF.

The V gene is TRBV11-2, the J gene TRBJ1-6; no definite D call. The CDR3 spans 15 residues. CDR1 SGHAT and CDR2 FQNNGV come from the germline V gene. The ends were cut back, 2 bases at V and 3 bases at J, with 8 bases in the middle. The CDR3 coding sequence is TGTGCCAGCAGCTTAATAGGAAGCTATAATTCACCCCTCCACTTT. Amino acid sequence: CASSLIGSYNSPLHF. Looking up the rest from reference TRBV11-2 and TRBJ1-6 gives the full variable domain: EAGVAQSPRYKIIEKRQSVAFWCNPISGHATLYWYQQILGQGPKLLIQFQNNGVVDDSQLPKDRFSAERLKGVDSTLKIQPAKLEDSAVYLCASSLIGSYNSPLHFGNGTRLTVT.

DNA of the CDR3: TGTGCCAGCAAACAGGGAGACTCTGGAAACACCATATATTTT. Protein: CASKQGDSGNTIYF. The gene calls are TRBV6-1 and TRBJ1-3; possibly TRBD1 for D (6 bases). Between the trimmed V and J ends, which lost 7 bases and 0 bases, there was a span of 10 bases. The CDR3 consists of 14 residues. The germline CDR1 and CDR2 sequences are MNHNS and SASEGT.

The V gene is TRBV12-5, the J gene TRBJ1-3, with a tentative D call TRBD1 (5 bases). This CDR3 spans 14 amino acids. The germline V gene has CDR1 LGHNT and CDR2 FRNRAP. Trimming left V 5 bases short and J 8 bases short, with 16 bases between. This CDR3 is CASGAGRHEHTIYF. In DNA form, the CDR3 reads TGTGCTAGTGGTGCGGGACGGCATGAACACACCATATATTTT. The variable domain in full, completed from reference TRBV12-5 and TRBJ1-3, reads DARVTQTPRHKVTEMGQEVTMRCQPILGHNTVFWYRQTMMQGLELLAYFRNRAPLDDSGMPKDRFSAEMPDATLATLKIQPSEPRDSAVYFCASGAGRHEHTIYFGEGSWLTVV.

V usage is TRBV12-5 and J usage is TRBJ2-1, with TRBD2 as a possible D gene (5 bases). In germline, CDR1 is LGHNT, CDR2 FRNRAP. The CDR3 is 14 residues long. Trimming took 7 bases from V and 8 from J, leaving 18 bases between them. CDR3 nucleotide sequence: TGTGCTAGTGATCGGACTCCTCAGGTGGATGAGCAGTTCTTC. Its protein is CASDRTPQVDEQFF.

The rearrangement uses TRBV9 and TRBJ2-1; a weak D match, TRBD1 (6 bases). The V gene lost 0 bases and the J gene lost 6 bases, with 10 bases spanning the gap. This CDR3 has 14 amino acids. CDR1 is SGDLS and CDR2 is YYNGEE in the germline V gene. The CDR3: CASSVVLGGNEQFF. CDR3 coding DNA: TGTGCCAGCAGCGTAGTGTTAGGGGGCAATGAGCAGTTCTTC.

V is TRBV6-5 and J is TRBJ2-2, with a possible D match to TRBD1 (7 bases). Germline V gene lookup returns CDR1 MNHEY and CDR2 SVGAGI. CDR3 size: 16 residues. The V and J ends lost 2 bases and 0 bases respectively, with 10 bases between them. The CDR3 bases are TGTGCCAGCAGTTACGGGGGGACAGCGAACACCGGGGAGCTGTTTTTT. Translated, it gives CASSYGGTANTGELFF.

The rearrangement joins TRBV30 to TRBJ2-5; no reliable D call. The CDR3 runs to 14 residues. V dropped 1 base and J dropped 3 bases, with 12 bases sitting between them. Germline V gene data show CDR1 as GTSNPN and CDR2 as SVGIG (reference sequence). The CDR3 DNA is TGTGCCTGGAGTGACGGGTTTTGGGAAGAGACCCAGTACTTC. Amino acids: CAWSDGFWEETQYF.

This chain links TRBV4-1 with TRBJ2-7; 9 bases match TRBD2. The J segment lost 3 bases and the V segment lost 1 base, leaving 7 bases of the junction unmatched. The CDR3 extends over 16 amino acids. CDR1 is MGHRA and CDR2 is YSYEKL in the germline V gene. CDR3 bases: TGCGCCAGCAGCCAAGGGGTAGCGGGAGTGTTCTACGAGCAGTACTTC. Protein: CASSQGVAGVFYEQYF.

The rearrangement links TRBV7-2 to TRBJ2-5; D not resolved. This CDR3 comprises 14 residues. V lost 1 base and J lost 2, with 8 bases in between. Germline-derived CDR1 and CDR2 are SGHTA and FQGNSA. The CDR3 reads CASSLVVSQETQYF. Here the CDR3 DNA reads TGTGCCAGCAGCTTAGTCGTCAGTCAAGAGACCCAGTACTTC.

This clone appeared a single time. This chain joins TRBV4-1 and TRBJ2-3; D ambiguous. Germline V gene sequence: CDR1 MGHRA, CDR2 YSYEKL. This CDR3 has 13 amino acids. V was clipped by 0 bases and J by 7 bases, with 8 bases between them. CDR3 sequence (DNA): TGCGCCAGCAGCCAAGAACAGTTGAATACGCAGTATTTT. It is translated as CASSQEQLNTQYF.

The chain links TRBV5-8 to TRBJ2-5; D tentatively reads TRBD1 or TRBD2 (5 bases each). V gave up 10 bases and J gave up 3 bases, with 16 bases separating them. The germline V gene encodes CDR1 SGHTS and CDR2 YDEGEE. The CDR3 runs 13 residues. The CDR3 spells CAWLRDGEETQYF. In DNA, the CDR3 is TGTGCCTGGCTCCGGGACGGCGAAGAGACCCAGTACTTC. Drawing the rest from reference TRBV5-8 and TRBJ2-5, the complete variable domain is EAGVTQSPTHLIKTRGQQATLRCSPISGHTSVYWYQQALGLGLQFLLWYDEGEERNRGNFPPRFSGRQFPNYSSELNVNALELEDSALYLCAWLRDGEETQYFGPGTRLLVL.

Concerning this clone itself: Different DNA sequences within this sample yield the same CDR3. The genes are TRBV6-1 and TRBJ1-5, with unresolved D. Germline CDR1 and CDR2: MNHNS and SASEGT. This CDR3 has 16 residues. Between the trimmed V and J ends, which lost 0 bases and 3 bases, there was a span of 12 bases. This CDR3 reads CASSEASGGSNQPQHF. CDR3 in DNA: TGTGCCAGCAGTGAAGCGTCAGGAGGATCCAATCAGCCCCAGCATTTT.

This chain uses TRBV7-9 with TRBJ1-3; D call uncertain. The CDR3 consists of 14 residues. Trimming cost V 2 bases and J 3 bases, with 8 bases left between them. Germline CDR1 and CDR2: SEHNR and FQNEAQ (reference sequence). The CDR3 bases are TGTGCCAGCAGCTTATTTCAGTATGGAAACACCATATATTTT. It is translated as CASSLFQYGNTIYF.